A single sample gave rise to the 26 T cell receptor beta chains below, sequenced in a study of blood T cell repertoires in COVID-19. Assay used: immunoSEQ multiplex PCR; TCRdb lists only in-frame clones, some missing. This table has approximately 240,000 clones, 84% appearing once. Source material: peripheral blood. The origin of the receptors is a woman aged 55-69 years who had recovered from COVID-19.

This chain uses TRBV24-1 with TRBJ2-1; D perhaps matches TRBD1 (6 bases). The germline gives CDR1 KGHDR, CDR2 SFDVKD. V was clipped by 3 bases and J by 7 bases, with 9 bases between them. The CDR3 runs to 13 residues. The CDR3 DNA reads as TGTGCCACCAGTGATCCAGGGGTGAATGAGCAGTTCTTC. Residues: CATSDPGVNEQFF.

The gene calls are TRBV18 and TRBJ1-2; 10 bases agree with TRBD1. Looked up from germline, CDR1 is KGHSH and CDR2 is LQKENI. V dropped 4 bases and J dropped 6; count of bases not matched to a gene: 5. This CDR3 spans 14 amino acids. Here the CDR3 DNA reads TGTGCCAGCTCACGAGGACAGGGGGAGAATGGCTACACCTTC. This encodes CASSRGQGENGYTF.

About this clone: The junction and the germline gene differ at one end; a read error may be behind it. V gene TRBV7-7 combines with J gene TRBJ2-7, with TRBD1 as a possible D gene (5 bases). Germline CDR1 is SSHAT and CDR2 is FNYEAQ (reference sequence). The CDR3 loop spans 16 amino acids. The CDR3 nucleotides read TGTGCTAGCAGCTCCAGGAACAGGTCCAAACGGCCCGAGCAGTACTTC. Protein sequence: CASSSRNRSKRPEQYF. Filled out from reference TRBV7-7 and TRBJ2-7, the complete variable domain reads GAGVSQSPRYKVTKRGQDVTLRCDPISSHATLYWYQQALGQGPEFLTYFNYEAQPDKSGLPSDRFSAERPEGSISTLTIQRTEQRDSAMYRCASSSRNRSKRPEQYFGPGTRLTVT.

The V gene is TRBV7-9, the J gene TRBJ2-1, with TRBD1 matching 8 bases. J gave up 3 bases and V 7 bases, and 8 bases lay outside the gene matches. Germline lookup yields CDR1 SEHNR and CDR2 FQNEAQ (reference sequence). CDR3 length: 15 amino acids. This CDR3 reads CASTTGTGDYNEQFF. In DNA, the CDR3 is TGTGCCAGCACCACCGGGACAGGAGACTACAATGAGCAGTTCTTC.

The V and J genes are TRBV2 and TRBJ2-3; D ambiguous. This CDR3 is 12 amino acids long. Between the trimmed V and J ends, which lost 6 bases and 1 base, there was a span of 5 bases. Germline V gives CDR1 SNHLY, CDR2 FYNNEI. The CDR3 DNA reads as TGTGCCAGCAGCCTTCGCACAGATACGCAGTATTTT. Translation gives CASSLRTDTQYF.

The chain recombines TRBV5-6 with TRBJ1-2, with D possibly TRBD1 on 5 matching bases. Trimming left V 4 bases short and J 4 bases short, with 17 bases between. The CDR3 covers 15 residues. Germline V gene sequence: CDR1 SGHDT, CDR2 YYEEEE. CDR3 loop: CASSRGSGVPYGYTF. In nucleotides, the CDR3 is TGTGCCAGCAGCCGGGGCTCGGGGGTCCCCTATGGCTACACCTTC. Filled out from reference TRBV5-6 and TRBJ1-2, the complete variable domain reads DAGVTQSPTHLIKTRGQQVTLRCSPKSGHDTVSWYQQALGQGPQFIFQYYEEEERQRGNFPDRFSGHQFPNYSSELNVNALLLGDSALYLCASSRGSGVPYGYTFGSGTRLTVV.

This chain joins TRBV9 and TRBJ2-2; TRBD2 matches at 11 bases. The CDR3 contains 16 residues. V lost 3 bases, J lost 3 bases, and 4 bases stayed unmatched. Germline CDR1 and CDR2: SGDLS and YYNGEE. As DNA, the CDR3 is TGTGCCAGCAGCGCTACTAGCGGGGGTTACACCGGGGAGCTGTTTTTT. It specifies CASSATSGGYTGELFF.

DNA for the CDR3: TGTGCCAGCAGCTGGACTAGTGGGTACGAGCAGTACTTC. Protein: CASSWTSGYEQYF. The chain combines TRBV7-8 with TRBJ2-7; 7 bases agree with TRBD2. V was pared by 4 bases and J by 4 bases, with 4 bases of the junction left unmatched. Germline V gene lookup returns CDR1 SGHVS and CDR2 FQNEAQ. The CDR3 spans 13 residues.

The V gene is TRBV10-3, the J gene TRBJ2-1, with D hard to call. V shed 3 bases and J shed 4 bases, with 10 bases lying between them. This CDR3 contains 14 residues. Germline V gene data show CDR1 as ENHRY and CDR2 as SYGVKD. As DNA, the CDR3 is TGTGCCATCAGTGATTCCGACTTATACAATGAGCAGTTCTTC. It translates to CAISDSDLYNEQFF.

The chain couples TRBV4-2 to TRBJ2-5, with TRBD2 matching 10 bases. CDR1 is LGHNA and CDR2 is YNFKEQ in the germline V gene. Trimming took 1 base from V and 2 from J; bases not matched to a gene: 7. This CDR3 has 17 residues. The CDR3 coding sequence is TGTGCCAGCAGCCAAGCCAGCGGGGGGGAGGGGCAAGAGACCCAGTACTTC. This translates into CASSQASGGEGQETQYF.

The V gene is TRBV9, the J gene TRBJ2-1, with TRBD2 matching over 8 bases. The ends lost 2 bases at V and 2 bases at J; junction bases unmatched: 6. Germline lookup yields CDR1 SGDLS and CDR2 YYNGEE. The CDR3 loop spans 16 amino acids. DNA for the CDR3: TGTGCCAGCAGCGTGGGGGCGGGGGGACCCTACAATGAGCAGTTCTTC. Its protein product is CASSVGAGGPYNEQFF.

This clone was found many times. This chain connects TRBV2 to TRBJ2-2, with D uncertain. The CDR3 length is 15 residues. Germline V gives CDR1 SNHLY, CDR2 FYNNEI. V shed 6 bases and J shed 1 base, with 12 bases lying between them. The CDR3 is CASRATALNTGELFF. CDR3 nucleotides: TGTGCCAGCAGGGCGACTGCCTTGAACACCGGGGAGCTGTTTTTT.

The rearrangement joins TRBV2 to TRBJ1-5; D gene ambiguous. The CDR3 covers 13 residues. Between the trimmed V and J ends, which lost 5 bases and 3 bases, there was a span of 8 bases. The germline V gene has CDR1 SNHLY and CDR2 FYNNEI. CDR3 in amino acids: CASSSVSNQPQHF. The CDR3 bases are TGTGCCAGCAGTTCAGTCTCCAATCAGCCCCAGCATTTT.

This chain joins TRBV19 and TRBJ1-2; 8 bases are a match to TRBD1. Germline CDR1 reads LNHDA; CDR2 reads SQIVND (reference sequence). V shed 5 bases, J shed 7 bases, and the junction held 15 bases outside the gene matches. CDR3 length: 16 residues. CDR3 bases: TGTGCCAGTAGTCCTCACCTCGGACAGGGATCGAGTGGCTACACCTTC. The encoded protein is CASSPHLGQGSSGYTF.

The chain joins TRBV9 to TRBJ2-1, with 7 bases matching TRBD1. Germline CDR1 is SGDLS and CDR2 is YYNGEE. This CDR3 region has 16 residues. J was trimmed by 3 bases and V by 3 bases; bases with no gene match: 9. CDR3 loop: CASSAGDSPLYNEQFF. Written as DNA, the CDR3 is TGTGCCAGCAGCGCCGGGGACAGTCCCCTCTACAATGAGCAGTTCTTC.

The chain recombines TRBV6-6 with TRBJ1-6; D uncertain. The germline gives CDR1 MNHNY, CDR2 SVGAGI (reference sequence). Trimming removed 4 bases at V and 3 bases at J, with 10 bases between. The CDR3 has 15 residues. CDR3 amino acids: CASSFRDIYNSPLHF. The CDR3 DNA follows: TGTGCCAGCAGTTTCCGGGATATCTATAATTCACCCCTCCACTTT.

V usage is TRBV19 and J usage is TRBJ2-1; 9 nucleotides match TRBD2. The V segment lost 10 bases and the J segment 2 bases; nucleotides outside the gene matches: 12. The CDR3 runs 16 residues. Looked up from germline, CDR1 is LNHDA and CDR2 is SQIVND (reference sequence). The CDR3 loop reads CATQVGSGGPYNEQFF. The CDR3 DNA reads as TGTGCCACCCAGGTGGGTAGCGGGGGACCCTACAATGAGCAGTTCTTC.

The chain links TRBV7-2 to TRBJ2-1; TRBD1 matches at 7 bases. This CDR3 is 16 amino acids long. Germline trimming cut 5 bases from V and 9 bases from J; bases unmatched to any gene: 16. In germline, CDR1 is SGHTA, CDR2 FQGNSA. In DNA, the CDR3 is TGTGCCAGCAGCAGGTACAGGGGACGAGAGCAGGGTGAGCAGTTCTTC. Amino acids: CASSRYRGREQGEQFF.

J is TRBJ1-3 and V is TRBV9; TRBD1 agrees at 8 bases. Per the germline V gene, CDR1 is SGDLS and CDR2 is YYNGEE. The V and J ends lost 3 bases and 5 bases, in that order; junction bases with no gene match: 1. The CDR3 has 13 residues. This CDR3 is CASSGTGRNTIYF. For the CDR3, the DNA is TGTGCCAGCAGCGGGACAGGGAGAAACACCATATATTTT.

The V and J genes are TRBV19 and TRBJ1-1, with 7 bases matching TRBD1. The CDR3 spans 13 residues. The V segment lost 6 bases and the J segment 4 bases; nucleotides outside the gene matches: 5. Germline V gene data show CDR1 as LNHDA and CDR2 as SQIVND (reference sequence). CDR3 protein: CASRYGTATEAFF. The DNA for the CDR3 is TGTGCCAGTAGATACGGGACAGCCACTGAAGCTTTCTTT.

The rearrangement links TRBV2 to TRBJ2-7, with 12 nucleotides matching TRBD1. Germline trimming cut 5 bases from V and 5 bases from J; bases unmatched to any gene: 4. Looked up from germline, CDR1 is SNHLY and CDR2 is FYNNEI. The CDR3 is 14 residues long. CDR3 sequence reads: CASSRDRGLNEQYF. In nucleotides, the CDR3 is TGTGCCAGCAGTCGGGACAGGGGGCTGAACGAGCAGTACTTC.

The V gene is TRBV6-5, the J gene TRBJ2-5; 9 bases align to TRBD1. The CDR3 sequence is 15 residues long. Trimming at V came to 2 bases and at J to 2 bases, leaving 3 bases not matched to a gene. Germline V gene lookup returns CDR1 MNHEY and CDR2 SVGAGI. The CDR3 sequence: CASSYTDRGQETQYF. For the CDR3, the DNA is TGTGCCAGCAGTTACACGGACAGGGGTCAAGAGACCCAGTACTTC.

The chain joins TRBV3-1 (or the pseudogene TRBV3-2) to TRBJ2-3; 7 bases match TRBD2. CDR1 is LGHDT and CDR2 is YNNKEL in the germline V gene (reference sequence). The length of the CDR3 is 14 residues. Trimming took 1 base from V and 6 from J; bases not matched to a gene: 4. DNA for the CDR3: TGTGCCAGCAGCCAAGGACTAGCTCCGGATACGCAGTATTTT. It codes for CASSQGLAPDTQYF.

The chain recombines TRBV9 with TRBJ2-5; no definite D call. The germline gives CDR1 SGDLS, CDR2 YYNGEE. The CDR3 sequence is 13 residues long. Trimming removed 0 bases at V and 5 bases at J, with 8 bases between. The CDR3 coding sequence is TGTGCCAGCAGCGTAGGGGCCGGCGAGACCCAGTACTTC. It translates to CASSVGAGETQYF.

This chain links TRBV16 with TRBJ1-2; TRBD1 might be the D (5 bases). This CDR3 region has 14 residues. Trimming took off 1 base at V and 4 bases at J, with 10 bases between the two ends. Germline V gene data show CDR1 as KGHSY and CDR2 as FQNENV. CDR3 sequence (DNA): TGTGCCAGCAGCCAATGGGTCGGGGGCTATGGCTACACCTTC. The encoded protein is CASSQWVGGYGYTF.

CDR3 sequence reads: CATQGTTGELFF. The CDR3 coding sequence is TGTGCCACACAGGGGACCACCGGGGAGCTGTTTTTT. The gene calls are TRBV10-3 and TRBJ2-2; 7 bases fit TRBD1. Trimming at V came to 10 bases and at J to 4 bases, leaving 3 bases not matched to a gene. The CDR3 runs 12 residues. CDR1 ENHRY and CDR2 SYGVKD come from the germline V gene.